This T cell receptor (beta chain) was captured by sequencing in a study of blood T cell repertoires in COVID-19. Background on the study: COVID-19 samples collected from the United States, Italy and Spain covered acute and convalescent phases. T cells, B-cell-depleted T cells, or PBMCs provided the cDNA or gDNA that served as material.

The CDR3 has 17 residues. Germline CDR1 and CDR2: LNHDA and SQIVND (reference sequence). After removal of 3 bases from V and 0 bases from J, the junction contained 7 bases not matched to a gene. Original processing methods: Nucleated cell counts were estimated from reference gene primer amplification. Profiled with immunoSEQ multiplex PCR; TCRdb holds only in-frame clones, not every one. That table gives V, J and clone size, and the DNA gave D and trimming. The sample records under 30,000 clones, approximately 93% being singletons. This clone was seen once. This sequence originates from a human donor with active COVID-19. The donor label of this sample is uncertain. Sequencing input: peripheral blood. This chain uses TRBV19 with TRBJ1-5; 8 bases match TRBD1. For the CDR3, the DNA is TGTGCCAGTAGTATTGGGACAGGACTTTATAGCAATCAGCCCCAGCATTTT. The encoded protein is CASSIGTGLYSNQPQHF.